These T cell receptor beta chains were read from a single sample in a study of response to subunit inactivated influenza vaccine. Using its own MiXCR run on the RT-PCR reads, TCRdb lists one record per CDR3 protein. Counted here are approximately 530,000 distinct CDR3 sequences, about 7.6% occurring once; the ten biggest clones make up 13%. The specimen comprised PBMCs from blood, sampled less than 25 months after vaccination. The receptors were gathered from a man aged 50-75 years who received an inactivated influenza vaccine. The conserved cysteine and the conserved F or W are not part of the CDR3 here. A D gene is named only where the DNA matches it firmly. Clone size appears in some rows only: once, few, many, or a class for an expanded clone.

few | TRBJ2-7 | TRBV12-3/TRBV12-4 | NA | ASSLIGPYEQY
NA | TRBJ1-1 | TRBV28 | NA | ASTTGGPRGEAF
few | TRBJ2-7 | TRBV20-1 | NA | SARGGALNEQY
many | TRBJ2-1 | TRBV24-1 | NA | ATSDRKATYNEQF
NA | TRBJ2-1 | TRBV7-8 | TRBD2 | ASNRLAGVCEQF
many | TRBJ2-1 | TRBV20-1 | NA | SARGSRNEQF
few | TRBJ1-1 | TRBV12-3/TRBV12-4 | NA | ASSGTPNKAF
few | TRBJ2-5 | TRBV18 | TRBD2 | ASSPPASGKETQY
NA | TRBJ1-2 | TRBV5-1 | NA | ASSLGTMYGYT
many | TRBJ1-5 | TRBV20-1 | TRBD1 | SVRQGARGQPQH
many | TRBJ2-2 | TRBV7-2 | NA | ASSLFSTGELF
NA | TRBJ2-2 | TRBV2 | NA | ASSVGRLTGELF
NA | TRBJ2-3 | TRBV15 | NA | ATSREGRTDTQY
many | TRBJ1-1 | TRBV15 | TRBD1 | ATSRGTDMAF
few | TRBJ2-1 | TRBV18 | TRBD2 | ASSPPGRSDEQF
NA | TRBJ2-3 | TRBV9 | TRBD2 | ASSTSGILTDTQY
many | TRBJ2-7 | TRBV10-3 | TRBD2 | AISTGLAGTYEQY
few | TRBJ1-5 | TRBV16 | NA | ASSQSVGGGQPQH
NA | TRBJ1-6 | TRBV10-3 | TRBD1 | VISESTGNSPRH
few | TRBJ1-2 | TRBV29-1 | TRBD1 | SGGDRGNGYT
many | TRBJ2-5 | TRBV4-2 | TRBD2 | ASSQEWQGLAGGRETQY
NA | TRBJ2-1 | TRBV5-1 | NA | ASSFVDSSYNEQF
NA | TRBJ1-6 | TRBV13 | NA | ASTRTGSNSPLH
few | TRBJ2-1 | TRBV20-1 | NA | SARDVGGVGSWGYEQF